This T cell receptor beta chain was sequenced during a study of cytotoxic CD8 clonotypes in ibrutinib-treated CLL. Study summary: Sample averages reached about 250,000 productive templates and tens of thousands of productive rearrangements.

In regard to this clone: What it binds is not known.

Profiling relied on immunoSEQ multiplex PCR, and the TCRdb table lists in-frame clones only, not all of them. The sample consists of tens of thousands of clones, roughly 54% of them appearing once. Deletions cut 7 bases from V and 4 bases from J, with 11 bases between. The CDR3 runs 13 residues. CDR1 and CDR2 (germline): SNHLY, FYNNEI. Study-level points and caveats: Clonality measured at baseline exceeded age-matched healthy donors, tracking circulating CD8+ T-cell counts. Private clonotypes, not public ones, expanded at ibrutinib response.

This specimen consisted of PBMCs, obtained at disease progression, from a patient treated with ibrutinib. The chain combines TRBV2 with TRBJ2-1; D is undetermined. The receptor comes from a human donor with chronic lymphocytic leukemia. The CDR3 region has the DNA TGTGCCAGCACGGCGTCAGAATACAATGAGCAGTTCTTC. Protein product: CASTASEYNEQFF. The full variable domain, its missing parts supplied by reference TRBV2 and TRBJ2-1, is EPEVTQTPSHQVTQMGQEVILRCVPISNHLYFYWYRQILGQKVEFLVSFYNNEISEKSEIFDDQFSVERPDGSNFTLKIRSTKLEDSAMYFCASTASEYNEQFFGPGTRLTVL.